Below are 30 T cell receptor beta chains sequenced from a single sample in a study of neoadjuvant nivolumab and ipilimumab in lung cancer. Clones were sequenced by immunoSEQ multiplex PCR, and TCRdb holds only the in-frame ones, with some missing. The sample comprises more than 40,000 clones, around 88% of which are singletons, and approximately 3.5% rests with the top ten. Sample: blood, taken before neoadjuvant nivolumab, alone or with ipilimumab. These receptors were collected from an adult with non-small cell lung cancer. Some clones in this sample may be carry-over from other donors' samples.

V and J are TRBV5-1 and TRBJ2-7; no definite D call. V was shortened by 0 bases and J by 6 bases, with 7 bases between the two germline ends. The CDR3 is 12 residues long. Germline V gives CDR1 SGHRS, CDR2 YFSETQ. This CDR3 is CASSLDGREQYF. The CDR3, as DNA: TGCGCCAGCAGCTTGGACGGCCGCGAGCAGTACTTC.

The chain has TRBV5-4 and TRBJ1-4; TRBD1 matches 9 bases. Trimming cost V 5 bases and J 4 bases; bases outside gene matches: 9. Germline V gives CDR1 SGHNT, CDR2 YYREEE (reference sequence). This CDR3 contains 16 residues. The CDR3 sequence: CASSHLQGAGNEKLFF. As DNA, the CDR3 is TGTGCCAGCAGTCACCTACAGGGGGCCGGTAATGAAAAACTGTTTTTT.

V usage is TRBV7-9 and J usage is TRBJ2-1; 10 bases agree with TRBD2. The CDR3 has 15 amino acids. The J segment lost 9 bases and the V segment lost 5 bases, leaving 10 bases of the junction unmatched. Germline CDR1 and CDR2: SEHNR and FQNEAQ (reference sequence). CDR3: CASSSQAGGQGEQFF. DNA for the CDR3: TGTGCCAGCAGCAGCCAAGCGGGAGGGCAGGGTGAGCAGTTCTTC.

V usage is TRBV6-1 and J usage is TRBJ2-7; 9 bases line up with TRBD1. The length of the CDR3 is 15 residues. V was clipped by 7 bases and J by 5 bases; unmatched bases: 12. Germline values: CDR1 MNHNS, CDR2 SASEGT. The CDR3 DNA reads TGTGCCAGCACTACACAAGGGACAGGGACCGACGAGCAGTACTTC. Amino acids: CASTTQGTGTDEQYF.

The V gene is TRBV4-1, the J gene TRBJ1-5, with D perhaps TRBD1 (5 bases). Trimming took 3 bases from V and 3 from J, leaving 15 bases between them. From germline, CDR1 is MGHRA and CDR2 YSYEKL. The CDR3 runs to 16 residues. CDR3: CASSHPPQGNNQPQHF. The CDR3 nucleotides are TGCGCCAGCAGCCATCCCCCCCAGGGAAACAATCAGCCCCAGCATTTT.

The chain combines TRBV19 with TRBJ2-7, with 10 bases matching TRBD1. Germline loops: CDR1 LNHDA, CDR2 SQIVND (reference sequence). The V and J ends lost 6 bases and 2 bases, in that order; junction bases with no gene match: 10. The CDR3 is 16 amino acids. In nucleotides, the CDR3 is TGTGCCAGTAGCCGGAAGACAGGGGGCCTCACCTACGAGCAGTACTTC. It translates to CASSRKTGGLTYEQYF.

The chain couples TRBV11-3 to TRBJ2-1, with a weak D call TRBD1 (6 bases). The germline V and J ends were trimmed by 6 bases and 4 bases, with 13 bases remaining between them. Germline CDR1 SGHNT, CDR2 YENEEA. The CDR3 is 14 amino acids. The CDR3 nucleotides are TGTGCCAGCAGGAAGGGGGAAGGGTACAATGAGCAGTTCTTC. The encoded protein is CASRKGEGYNEQFF.

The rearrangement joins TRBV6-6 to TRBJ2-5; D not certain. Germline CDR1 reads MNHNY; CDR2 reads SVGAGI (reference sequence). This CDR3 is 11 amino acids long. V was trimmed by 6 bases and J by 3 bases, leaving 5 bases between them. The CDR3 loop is CASSPEETQYF. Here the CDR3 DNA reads TGTGCCAGCAGCCCAGAAGAGACCCAGTACTTC.

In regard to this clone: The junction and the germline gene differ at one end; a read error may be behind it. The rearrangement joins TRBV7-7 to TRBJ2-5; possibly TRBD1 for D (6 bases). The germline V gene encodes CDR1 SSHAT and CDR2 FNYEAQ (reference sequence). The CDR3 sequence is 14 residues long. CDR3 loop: CASSLTGNQETQYF. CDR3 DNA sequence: TGTGCTAGCAGCTTAACAGGGAACCAAGAGACCCAGTACTTC. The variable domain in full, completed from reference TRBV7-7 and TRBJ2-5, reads GAGVSQSPRYKVTKRGQDVTLRCDPISSHATLYWYQQALGQGPEFLTYFNYEAQPDKSGLPSDRFSAERPEGSISTLTIQRTEQRDSAMYRCASSLTGNQETQYFGPGTRLLVL.

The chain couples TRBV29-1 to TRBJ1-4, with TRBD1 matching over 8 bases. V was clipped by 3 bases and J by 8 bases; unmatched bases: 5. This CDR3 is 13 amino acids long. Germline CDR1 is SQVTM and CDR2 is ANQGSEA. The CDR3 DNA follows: TGCAGCGTTGAGCAGGGGGCACAAGAAAAACTGTTTTTT. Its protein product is CSVEQGAQEKLFF.

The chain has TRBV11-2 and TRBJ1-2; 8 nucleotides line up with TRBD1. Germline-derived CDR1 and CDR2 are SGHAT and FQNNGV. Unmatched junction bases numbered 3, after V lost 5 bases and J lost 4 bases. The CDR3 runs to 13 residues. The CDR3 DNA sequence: TGTGCCAGCAGCCTAGGACAGGGCTATGGCTACACCTTC. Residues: CASSLGQGYGYTF.

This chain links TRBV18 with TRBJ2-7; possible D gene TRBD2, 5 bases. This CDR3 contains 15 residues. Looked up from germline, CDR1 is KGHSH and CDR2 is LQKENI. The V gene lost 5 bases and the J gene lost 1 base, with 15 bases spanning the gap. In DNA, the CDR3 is TGTGCCAGCTCAGAATCGGAGGCGGCATCCTACGAGCAGTACTTC. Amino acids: CASSESEAASYEQYF.

Here the CDR3 reads CASSQDGQGGQPQHF. CDR3 nucleotide sequence: TGTGCCAGCAGCCAAGATGGGCAGGGCGGACAGCCCCAGCATTTT. The chain carries TRBV4-2 and TRBJ1-5, with D maybe TRBD1 (5 bases). There are 15 residues in the CDR3. Trimming pared 0 bases from V and 7 bases from J, leaving 13 bases between. Looked up from germline, CDR1 is LGHNA and CDR2 is YNFKEQ.

As DNA, the CDR3 is TGCGCCAGCAGCTTGGGACTAGCGGGGTCCACAGATACGCAGTATTTT. Amino acid sequence: CASSLGLAGSTDTQYF. The chain uses TRBV5-1 and TRBJ2-3; 11 bases are shared with TRBD2. There are 16 residues in the CDR3. Germline V lookup: CDR1 SGHRS, CDR2 YFSETQ. V dropped 0 bases and J dropped 2; count of bases not matched to a gene: 2. The entire variable domain, with the rest obtained from reference TRBV5-1 and TRBJ2-3, is as follows: KAGVTQTPRYLIKTRGQQVTLSCSPISGHRSVSWYQQTPGQGLQFLFEYFSETQRNKGNFPGRFSGRQFSNSRSEMNVSTLELGDSALYLCASSLGLAGSTDTQYFGPGTRLTVL.

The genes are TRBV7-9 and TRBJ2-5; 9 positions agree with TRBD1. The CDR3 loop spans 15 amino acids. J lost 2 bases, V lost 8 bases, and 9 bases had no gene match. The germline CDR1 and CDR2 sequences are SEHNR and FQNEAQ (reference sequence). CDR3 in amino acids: CASGEDRGRQETQYF. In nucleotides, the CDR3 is TGTGCCAGCGGCGAGGACAGGGGTCGACAAGAGACCCAGTACTTC. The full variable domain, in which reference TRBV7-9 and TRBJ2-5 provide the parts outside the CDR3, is DTGVSQNPRHKITKRGQNVTFRCDPISEHNRLYWYRQTLGQGPEFLTYFQNEAQLEKSRLLSDRFSAERPKGSFSTLEIQRTEQGDSAMYLCASGEDRGRQETQYFGPGTRLLVL.

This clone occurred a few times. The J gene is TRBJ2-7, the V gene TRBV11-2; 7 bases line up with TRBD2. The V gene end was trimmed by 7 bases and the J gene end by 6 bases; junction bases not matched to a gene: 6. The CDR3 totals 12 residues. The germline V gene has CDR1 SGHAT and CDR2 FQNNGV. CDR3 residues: CASNPGGGEQYF. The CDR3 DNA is TGTGCCAGCAACCCTGGGGGGGGCGAGCAGTACTTC. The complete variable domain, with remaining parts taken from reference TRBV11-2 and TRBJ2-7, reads EAGVAQSPRYKIIEKRQSVAFWCNPISGHATLYWYQQILGQGPKLLIQFQNNGVVDDSQLPKDRFSAERLKGVDSTLKIQPAKLEDSAVYLCASNPGGGEQYFGPGTRLTVT.

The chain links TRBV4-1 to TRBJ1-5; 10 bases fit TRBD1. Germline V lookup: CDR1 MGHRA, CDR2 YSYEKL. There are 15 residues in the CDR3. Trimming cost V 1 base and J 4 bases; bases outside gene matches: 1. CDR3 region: CASSQGTGGNQPQHF. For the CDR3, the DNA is TGCGCCAGCAGCCAAGGGACAGGGGGGAATCAGCCCCAGCATTTT.

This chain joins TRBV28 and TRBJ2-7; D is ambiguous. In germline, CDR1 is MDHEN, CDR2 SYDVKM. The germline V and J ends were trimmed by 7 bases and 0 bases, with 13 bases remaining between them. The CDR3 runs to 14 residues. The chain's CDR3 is CASNVLASSYEQYF. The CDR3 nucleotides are TGTGCCAGCAATGTCCTGGCCAGCTCCTACGAGCAGTACTTC.

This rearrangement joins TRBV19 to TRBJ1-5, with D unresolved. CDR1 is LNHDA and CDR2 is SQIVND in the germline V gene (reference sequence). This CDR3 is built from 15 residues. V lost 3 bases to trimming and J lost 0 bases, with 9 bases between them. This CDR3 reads CASSISGNSNQPQHF. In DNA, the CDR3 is TGTGCCAGTAGTATTAGCGGGAATAGCAATCAGCCCCAGCATTTT. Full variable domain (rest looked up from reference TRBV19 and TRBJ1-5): DGGITQSPKYLFRKEGQNVTLSCEQNLNHDAMYWYRQDPGQGLRLIYYSQIVNDFQKGDIAEGYSVSREKKESFPLTVTSAQKNPTAFYLCASSISGNSNQPQHFGDGTRLSIL.

CDR3 sequence (DNA): TGCGCCAGCAGCCAAGGGGGGTCAGGGCGGTATGAAAAACTGTTTTTT. Protein product: CASSQGGSGRYEKLFF. The chain joins TRBV4-1 to TRBJ1-4; possibly TRBD1 for D (5 bases). Germline V gene sequence: CDR1 MGHRA, CDR2 YSYEKL. The CDR3 is 16 residues long. Trimming pared 1 base from V and 6 bases from J, leaving 15 bases between.

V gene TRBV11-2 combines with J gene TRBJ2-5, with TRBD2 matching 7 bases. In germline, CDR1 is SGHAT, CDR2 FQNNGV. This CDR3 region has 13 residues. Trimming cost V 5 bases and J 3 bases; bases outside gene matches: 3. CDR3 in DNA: TGTGCCAGCAGCCCCGGGACTAAAGAGACCCAGTACTTC. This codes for CASSPGTKETQYF.

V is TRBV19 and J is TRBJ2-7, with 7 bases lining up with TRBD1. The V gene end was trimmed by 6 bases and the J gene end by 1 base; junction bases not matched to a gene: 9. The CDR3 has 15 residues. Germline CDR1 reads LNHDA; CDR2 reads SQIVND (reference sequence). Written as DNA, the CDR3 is TGTGCCAGTAGCCTCGAAGGGGGCGGGTCCTACGAGCAGTACTTC. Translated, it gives CASSLEGGGSYEQYF. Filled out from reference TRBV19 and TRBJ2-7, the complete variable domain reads DGGITQSPKYLFRKEGQNVTLSCEQNLNHDAMYWYRQDPGQGLRLIYYSQIVNDFQKGDIAEGYSVSREKKESFPLTVTSAQKNPTAFYLCASSLEGGGSYEQYFGPGTRLTVT.

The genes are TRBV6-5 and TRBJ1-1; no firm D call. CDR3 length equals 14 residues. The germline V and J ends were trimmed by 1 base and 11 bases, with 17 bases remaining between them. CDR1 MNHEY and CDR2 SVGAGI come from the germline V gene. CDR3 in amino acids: CASSYFLGHLGAFF. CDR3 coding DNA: TGTGCCAGCAGTTACTTCCTAGGGCACCTCGGGGCTTTCTTT.

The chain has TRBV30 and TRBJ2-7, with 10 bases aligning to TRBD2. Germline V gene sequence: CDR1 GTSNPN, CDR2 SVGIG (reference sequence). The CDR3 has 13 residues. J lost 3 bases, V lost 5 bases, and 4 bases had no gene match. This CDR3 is CAWEREGIYEQYF. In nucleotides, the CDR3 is TGTGCCTGGGAGCGGGAGGGTATCTACGAGCAGTACTTC.

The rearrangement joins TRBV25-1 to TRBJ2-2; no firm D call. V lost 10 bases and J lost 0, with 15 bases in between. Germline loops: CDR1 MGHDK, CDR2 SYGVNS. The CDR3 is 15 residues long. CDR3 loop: CATSVRASNTGELFF. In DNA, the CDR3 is TGTGCCACCTCCGTCCGAGCGTCGAACACCGGGGAGCTGTTTTTT.

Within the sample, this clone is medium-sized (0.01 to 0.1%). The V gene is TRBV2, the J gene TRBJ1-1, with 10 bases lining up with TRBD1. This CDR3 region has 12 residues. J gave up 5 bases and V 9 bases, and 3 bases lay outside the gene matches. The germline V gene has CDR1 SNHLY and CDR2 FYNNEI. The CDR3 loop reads CASGTGVTEAFF. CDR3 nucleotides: TGTGCCAGTGGGACAGGGGTGACTGAAGCTTTCTTT.

CDR3 amino acids: CSVSRGRGEQYF. As DNA, the CDR3 is TGCAGCGTTTCGCGGGGACGGGGCGAGCAGTACTTC. The J gene is TRBJ2-7, the V gene TRBV29-1; D might be TRBD2 (6 bases). The V end was cut by 5 bases, the J end by 6 bases, with 14 bases between. The CDR3 loop spans 12 amino acids. Germline loops: CDR1 SQVTM, CDR2 ANQGSEA.

The CDR3 sequence is CASSRDTVSYEQYF. CDR3 DNA sequence: TGTGCCAGCAGCCGGGACACCGTATCCTACGAGCAGTACTTC. V is TRBV7-2 and J is TRBJ2-7; possibly TRBD1 for D (6 bases). Trimming shortened V by 5 bases and J by 1 base, and 12 bases separated the two germline ends. Germline CDR1 SGHTA, CDR2 FQGNSA. This CDR3 has 14 amino acids.

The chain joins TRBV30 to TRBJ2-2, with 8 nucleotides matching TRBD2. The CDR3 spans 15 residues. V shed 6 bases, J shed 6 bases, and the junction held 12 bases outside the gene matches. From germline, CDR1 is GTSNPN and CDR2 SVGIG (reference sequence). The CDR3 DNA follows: TGTGCCTGTCGGAGTGGGACTAGTTTGCCCGGGGAGCTGTTTTTT. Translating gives CACRSGTSLPGELFF.

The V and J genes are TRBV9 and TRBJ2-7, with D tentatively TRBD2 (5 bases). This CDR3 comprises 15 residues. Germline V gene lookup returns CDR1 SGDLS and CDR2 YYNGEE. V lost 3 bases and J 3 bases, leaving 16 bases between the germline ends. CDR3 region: CASSDHHGDVYEQYF. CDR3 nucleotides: TGTGCCAGCAGCGACCATCACGGGGATGTCTACGAGCAGTACTTC.